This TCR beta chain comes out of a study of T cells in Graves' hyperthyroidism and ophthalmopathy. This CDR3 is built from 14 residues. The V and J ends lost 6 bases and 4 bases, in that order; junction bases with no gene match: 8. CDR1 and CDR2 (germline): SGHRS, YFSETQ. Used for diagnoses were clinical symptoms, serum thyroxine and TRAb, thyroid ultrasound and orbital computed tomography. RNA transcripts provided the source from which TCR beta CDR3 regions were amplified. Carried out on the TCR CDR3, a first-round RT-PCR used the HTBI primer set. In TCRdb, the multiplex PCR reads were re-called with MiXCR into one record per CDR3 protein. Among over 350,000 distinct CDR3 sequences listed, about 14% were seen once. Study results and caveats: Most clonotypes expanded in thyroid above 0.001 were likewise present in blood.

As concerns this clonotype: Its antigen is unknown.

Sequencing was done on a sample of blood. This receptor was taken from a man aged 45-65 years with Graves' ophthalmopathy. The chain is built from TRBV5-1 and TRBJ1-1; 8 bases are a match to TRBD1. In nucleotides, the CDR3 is TGCGCCAGCAAACCAGGGGGCGCCGGCACTGAAGCTTTCTTT. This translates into CASKPGGAGTEAFF. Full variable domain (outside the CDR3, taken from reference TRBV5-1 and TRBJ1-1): KAGVTQTPRYLIKTRGQQVTLSCSPISGHRSVSWYQQTPGQGLQFLFEYFSETQRNKGNFPGRFSGRQFSNSRSEMNVSTLELGDSALYLCASKPGGAGTEAFFGQGTRLTVV.